The 14 T cell receptor beta chains given below trace back to one sample, sequenced in a study of T-cell reconstitution after alpha-beta-depleted transplantation in children. A TCRbeta library incorporating unique molecular identifiers was prepared. TCRdb re-derived calls from the PCR reads in MiXCR, one entry per CDR3 protein. This table holds hundreds of thousands of distinct CDR3 sequences, more than 20% found once. This specimen consisted of PBMCs, mostly from graft donor cells, obtained 360 days after TCRalphabeta/CD19-depleted stem cell transplant. These receptors originate from a female patient aged 2 to 10 who had a stem cell transplant for congenital amegakaryocytic thrombocytopenia, so the T cells may come from the graft donor.

This chain connects TRBV10-3 to TRBJ1-1; D uncertain. Germline V gives CDR1 ENHRY, CDR2 SYGVKD. This CDR3 region has 12 residues. The ends were cut back, 4 bases at V and 8 bases at J, with 11 bases in the middle. CDR3 DNA sequence: TGTGCCATCAGTGGCTCACAACGCGAAGCTTTCTTT. Residues: CAISGSQREAFF.

This clonotype occurred a few times. The V and J genes are TRBV24-1 and TRBJ2-5; 13 nucleotides align to TRBD2. The trim removed 5 bases at V and 4 bases at J, leaving 6 bases unmatched. CDR1 and CDR2 (germline): KGHDR, SFDVKD. CDR3 size: 16 residues. The CDR3 loop is CATSGGLAGVGETQYF. As DNA, the CDR3 is TGTGCCACCAGTGGCGGACTAGCGGGAGTCGGAGAGACCCAGTACTTC.

V and J are TRBV5-1 and TRBJ2-2, with 8 positions matching TRBD2. V was clipped by 3 bases and J by 3 bases; unmatched bases: 19. The CDR3 totals 20 residues. The V gene's germline CDR1 is SGHRS and CDR2 YFSETQ. CDR3: CASSSTGRAGAIPYTGELFF. The CDR3 DNA is TGCGCCAGCAGCTCCACCGGGAGGGCGGGGGCCATCCCTTACACCGGGGAGCTGTTTTTT.

This clonotype has a handful of counts. The J gene is TRBJ2-3, the V gene TRBV15; D gene ambiguous. This CDR3 comprises 20 residues. V shed 1 base and J shed 2 bases, with 25 bases lying between them. Germline values: CDR1 LNHNV, CDR2 YYDKDF (reference sequence). The CDR3 nucleotides read TGTGCCACCAGCAGAGGGGCACAGATTAACTTTTCCCCCCCCACAGATACGCAGTATTTT. Amino acids: CATSRGAQINFSPPTDTQYF.

This clonotype was observed a few times. The genes are TRBV20-1 and TRBJ2-3; TRBD2 matches 9 bases. The CDR3 covers 15 residues. V gave up 2 bases and J gave up 2 bases; unmatched junction bases: 5. Germline CDR1 and CDR2: DFQATT and SNEGSKA (reference sequence). The CDR3 region is CSARSGGTTTDTQYF. The CDR3 nucleotides are TGCAGTGCTAGAAGCGGGGGGACTACCACAGATACGCAGTATTTT.

The CDR3 protein is CAISLEGNEQYF. CDR3 bases: TGTGCCATCAGTCTCGAGGGGAACGAGCAGTACTTC. The chain recombines TRBV10-3 with TRBJ2-7; D assignment may be TRBD1 or TRBD2 (5 bases each). Trimming pared 5 bases from V and 5 bases from J, leaving 10 bases between. The CDR3 extends over 12 amino acids. Germline V gene sequence: CDR1 ENHRY, CDR2 SYGVKD.

In this sample, this clonotype turned up a few times. This chain uses TRBV10-3 with TRBJ1-4, with D possibly TRBD1 on 5 matching bases. Trimming took 3 bases from V and 10 from J, leaving 18 bases between them. The CDR3 has 15 residues. Germline CDR1 and CDR2: ENHRY and SYGVKD. CDR3 region: CAISEVGGVGGKLFF. CDR3 nucleotide sequence: TGTGCCATCAGTGAAGTTGGAGGGGTGGGGGGAAAACTGTTTTTT.

This sequence joins TRBV20-1 and TRBJ1-1; D unclear. V lost 3 bases and J 0 bases, leaving 14 bases between the germline ends. The CDR3 is 15 amino acids. Per the germline V gene, CDR1 is DFQATT and CDR2 is SNEGSKA (reference sequence). CDR3 coding DNA: TGCAGTGCTAGGACGGCAAGTAATGTGAACACTGAAGCTTTCTTT. Its translation is CSARTASNVNTEAFF.

Only a few counts were recorded for this clonotype. This chain uses TRBV20-1 with TRBJ2-1, with D maybe TRBD2 (7 bases). Germline V gene data show CDR1 as DFQATT and CDR2 as SNEGSKA (reference sequence). The ends were cut back, 0 bases at V and 10 bases at J, with 19 bases in the middle. The length of the CDR3 is 15 residues. The CDR3 DNA reads as TGCAGTGCTAGAGATCTTCTGAGGGGGGGAGTCGAGCAGTTCTTC. It yields the protein CSARDLLRGGVEQFF.

This rearrangement joins TRBV24-1 to TRBJ2-1; 9 positions agree with TRBD1. J lost 5 bases, V lost 3 bases, and 10 bases had no gene match. This CDR3 comprises 17 residues. Germline lookup yields CDR1 KGHDR and CDR2 SFDVKD. The CDR3 sequence: CATSDPAGTGSHNEQFF. The CDR3 DNA sequence: TGTGCCACCAGTGATCCGGCCGGGACAGGGTCTCACAATGAGCAGTTCTTC.

V gene TRBV5-5 combines with J gene TRBJ2-2, with 8 bases lining up with TRBD2. Germline V lookup: CDR1 SGHKS, CDR2 YYEKEE (reference sequence). The CDR3 has 16 residues. Trimming took 0 bases from V and 4 from J; bases not matched to a gene: 5. The CDR3 spells CASSLVAGGSTGELFF. DNA of the CDR3: TGTGCCAGCAGCTTGGTTGCGGGAGGTTCCACCGGGGAGCTGTTTTTT. The whole variable domain, filled in from reference TRBV5-5 and TRBJ2-2, reads DAGVTQSPTHLIKTRGQQVTLRCSPISGHKSVSWYQQVLGQGPQFIFQYYEKEERGRGNFPDRFSARQFPNYSSELNVNALLLGDSALYLCASSLVAGGSTGELFFGEGSRLTVL.

This clonotype has only a few counts. The chain joins TRBV12-3 or TRBV12-4 to TRBJ1-4; possible D gene TRBD1, 5 bases. The CDR3 consists of 16 residues. V gave up 7 bases and J gave up 4 bases, with 19 bases separating them. Here the CDR3 DNA reads TGTGCCAGCACACGGGCCGGGGGACGGAATAATGAAAAACTGTTTTTT. Its translation is CASTRAGGRNNEKLFF.

This clonotype came up many times. V is TRBV12-3 or TRBV12-4 and J is TRBJ2-7; D ambiguous. The CDR3 extends over 13 amino acids. V shed 4 bases and J shed 2 bases, with 9 bases lying between them. This chain's CDR3 is CASSWAATYEQYF. The DNA for the CDR3 is TGTGCCAGCAGTTGGGCAGCAACCTACGAGCAGTACTTC.

The chain links TRBV5-1 to TRBJ2-3; no reliable D call. The CDR3 has 15 residues. The ends were cut back, 1 base at V and 0 bases at J, with 9 bases in the middle. Looked up from germline, CDR1 is SGHRS and CDR2 is YFSETQ. The CDR3 loop is CASSLSATSTDTQYF. For the CDR3, the DNA is TGCGCCAGCAGCTTGTCAGCGACGAGCACAGATACGCAGTATTTT.